Sequencing of this TCR beta chain was carried out in a study of graft-versus-host responses after intestinal transplantation (dated by TCRdb to the early 2020s). Concerning the study at large: The transplants that recipients received were multivisceral, liver-intestinal, or isolated intestinal. Every recipient was given anti-thymocyte globulin induction, then maintenance tacrolimus and steroids for approximately 3 years. Graft-versus-host and host-versus-graft alloreactive T cell clones were tracked in the graft, circulation and bone marrow after intestinal transplantation using bulk TCR-beta CDR3 sequencing. Alloreactive clones were identified by sequencing pre-transplant mixed lymphocyte reaction products and comparing these products with unstimulated pre-transplant donor and recipient T cells. The cohort enrolled 20 to 30 intestinal transplant recipients, one of whom was a retransplant, and a few patients without pretransplant specimens were excluded. A peak of at least 4% donor T cells among recipient peripheral blood mononuclear cells was the definition used for donor T cell macrochimerism. Rather than going through the commercial service, samples from three later patients were sequenced in-house on an Illumina MiSeq and processed with MiXCR. Study-wide conclusions, independent of this receptor: Conclusions were limited by the relatively low number and heterogeneity of intestinal transplant patients. Early after transplant, peak levels of circulating GvH clones were associated with declines in HvG clones. High GvH to HvG T cell clonal ratios were observed in the allografts of patients with donor T cell macrochimerism. GvH clones were detected in recipient bone marrow, and some of these GvH clones were observed earlier in ileal mucosa or blood, consistent with an intestinal mucosal origin.

Library construction relied on the immunoSEQ multiplex PCR assay. For most patients, high-throughput TCR-beta CDR3 sequencing of genomic DNA was performed by Adaptive Biotechnologies. Per the source publication's procedure: TCR sequencing data for 18 patients were retrieved from Adaptive's ImmunoSEQ software; a few other patients were processed with MiXCR and VDJtools. CDR3 nucleotide sequences shared between donor and recipient were removed because the origin of such sequences could not be assigned. At least 2-fold expansion over unstimulated cells and a minimum CFSE-low frequency of 0.002% (template counts) or 0.001% (read counts) were required for clones to be classified as alloreactive. A clone was considered mappable if detected in the sequenced pre-transplant spleen, lymph node, or MLR CFSE-low populations of the donor or recipient. Cumulative frequency of alloreactive clones was calculated as a percentage of all sequences weighted by copy number. TCRdb obtained this table from immuneACCESS and retained in-frame rearrangements with V and J assigned. These tables miss some clones; where compared with another copy, unresolved V genes account for less than half of the shortfall, and the remainder is unexplained. The V and J calls and clone size are taken from that table; D and trimming were inferred from the DNA. The sample profile shows 62,000 or so clones; 70% to 90% of them were found once. Of the sample, roughly 1.7% is held by the ten largest clones.

The CDR3 has 14 amino acids, counting the end cysteine and phenylalanine. Only the CDR3 portion is preserved as DNA: 42 bases, with reading frame beginning at the first base. V was cut back by 1 base and J by 4 bases, leaving a gap of 10 bases between them. CDR1 and CDR2 are read off the germline V gene as KGHSH and LQKENI. A remark on this clone: This receptor's antigen is unknown. No per-base quality is available; no much larger clone lies one base away.

Blood samples were collected up to 4 times in the first month after transplant and then at least monthly when available. The sequence was collected from a human patient who received an intestinal transplant, so some T cells may come from the graft donor. Recombination connected TRBV18 to TRBJ2-5, and perhaps TRBD1 as D gene, on 6 matching bases. The material sequenced was PBMCs, taken 26 days after transplant. At the DNA level, the sequence is TGTGCCAGCTCACCACAGGGGGATCGAGAGACCCAGTACTTC. Translated, this gives CASSPQGDRETQYF.